The clone carrying this T cell receptor (beta chain) was recorded only once. The antigen is undetermined. V lost 1 base and J 0 bases, leaving 10 bases between the germline ends. Germline lookup yields CDR1 SGHTA and CDR2 FQGNSA. The length of the CDR3 is 16 residues. The data derive from a study of cytomegalovirus exposure and HLA in healthy donors. PCR employed 60 Vbeta and 13 Jbeta primers. Here immunoSEQ multiplex PCR was the method, and the copy in TCRdb shows in-frame clones only, minus some. Found here are 150,000 to 200,000 clones, 75% to 85% of them singletons; the top ten hold roughly 1.4%. General observations from the study: Sequencing depth roughly uniform across donors was assumed in presence/absence analyses.

The sample taken for sequencing was PBMCs. The chain uses TRBV7-2 and TRBJ2-4; tentatively, D is TRBD1 (6 bases). The sequence came from a woman aged 50 to 60 in good health and CMV-seronegative. CDR3 nucleotide sequence: TGTGCCAGCAGCTTAGAAACAGGGCTAGCCAAAAACATTCAGTACTTC. Encoded protein: CASSLETGLAKNIQYF.